This T cell receptor beta chain was retrieved from a study of T cells in Graves' hyperthyroidism and ophthalmopathy. RNA transcripts gave rise to amplified TCR beta CDR3 regions. During a first-round RT-PCR of the TCR CDR3, the HTBI primer set was used. From the multiplex PCR reads, TCRdb called clonotypes with MiXCR, one entry per CDR3 protein. The sample records 90,000 to 120,000 distinct CDR3 sequences, about 17% being singletons. The germline gives CDR1 SQVTM, CDR2 ANQGSEA. J was trimmed by 4 bases and V by 6 bases; bases with no gene match: 6. The CDR3 is 14 amino acids. This clonotype has a count of ten or more.

The chain couples TRBV29-1 to TRBJ2-1, with 10 bases that match TRBD2. Specimen: blood. The origin of this receptor is a woman aged 50 to 60 with Graves' hyperthyroidism. DNA of the CDR3: TGCAGCGTCGAGGGGACTAGCGAGTACAATGAGCAGTTCTTC. Translated: CSVEGTSEYNEQFF.